Detailed here is one T cell receptor (beta chain). The source of the sample is a study of blood T cells in healthy people across ages. Trimming took off 1 base at V and 3 bases at J, with 22 bases between the two ends. The germline CDR1 and CDR2 sequences are SGHTA and FQGNSA. This CDR3 spans 19 amino acids. A second PCR of roughly 6 to 12 cycles used a sample-barcoded 5' primer and a J-beta primer mix. TCRdb re-derived calls from the 5' RACE reads in MiXCR, one entry per CDR3 protein. Altogether about 1.8 million distinct CDR3 sequences are present, around 48% being singletons, with the ten largest covering 2.1%.

The sequenced sample was blood. The V and J genes are TRBV7-2 and TRBJ2-1, with D perhaps matching TRBD1 (5 bases). The receptor's source is a woman aged 40 to 50 in good health. In DNA, the CDR3 is TGTGCCAGCAGCTTAGAGGGGTTTTTCACCTCTCGAGACTACAATGAGCAGTTCTTC. This codes for CASSLEGFFTSRDYNEQFF. The full variable domain, with the rest looked up from reference TRBV7-2 and TRBJ2-1, is GAGVSQSPSNKVTEKGKDVELRCDPISGHTALYWYRQSLGQGLEFLIYFQGNSAPDKSGLPSDRFSAERTGGSVSTLTIQRTQQEDSAVYLCASSLEGFFTSRDYNEQFFGPGTRLTVL.